This entry features one TCR beta chain sequence. The germline V gene encodes CDR1 ENHRY and CDR2 SYGVKD. The CDR3 runs to 12 residues. V was cut by 3 bases and J by 6 bases, with 8 bases left in between. Seattle's cohort entered during active infection and was followed longitudinally. This sample was included in a study of blood T cell repertoires in COVID-19. In the original analysis: Reference gene primer amplification yielded estimated nucleated cell counts. Generated by immunoSEQ multiplex PCR, the TCRdb table keeps only in-frame clones and is missing some. The V and J calls and clone size were taken over from that table, and D and trimming were inferred from the DNA. Among 60,000 to 85,000 clones listed, roughly 91% were seen once.

The V gene is TRBV10-3, the J gene TRBJ1-2; D perhaps matches TRBD1 (6 bases). Sequencing was done on a sample of peripheral blood. This clonotype was obtained from a man between 40 and 49 years old with COVID-19, enrolled during active disease. The CDR3 is CAISDAGDGYTF. Written as DNA, the CDR3 is TGTGCCATCAGTGACGCAGGGGATGGCTACACCTTC.